This entry describes one T cell receptor (beta chain). Every isolated RNA sample was fully reverse transcribed, so sequencing captured expressed TCRB transcripts. Assay used: immunoSEQ multiplex PCR; TCRdb lists only in-frame clones, some missing. The table records about 180,000 clones, about 13% of them present only once. Purity of each sorted population was above 95%. This specimen belongs to a study of beta chain features in type 1 diabetes. Looking at the study overall: Cell yields, gender and age were comparable in patients and healthy donors.

The V end lost 6 bases, the J end lost 3 bases, and 5 bases lay between the germline ends. The CDR3 covers 11 residues. Germline V gene sequence: CDR1 ENHRY, CDR2 SYGVKD. This TCR came from a woman aged 18 to 35 in good health. The sequenced sample was central memory CD4+ T cells from blood. The V gene is TRBV10-3, the J gene TRBJ2-5; D is unclear. CDR3 nucleotide sequence: TGTGCCATCAGGGCAGAAGAGACCCAGTACTTC. This sequence encodes CAIRAEETQYF.